This T cell receptor (beta chain) emerged from a study of regulatory T cells in long-lasting Graves disease. Construction of TCR beta libraries relied on iRepertoire HTBI primers and on Arm-PCR targeting CDR3 regions. As handled by the study authors: Taken together, the samples had 55 to 65 TRBV and approximately 15 TRBJ segments identified. Using its own MiXCR run on the multiplex PCR reads, TCRdb lists one record per CDR3 protein. For this entry, the V and J calls and clone size follow TCRdb and not the study's own pipeline. Among 400,000 to 600,000 distinct CDR3 sequences listed, 20% to 25% were seen once. This clonotype was counted between two and nine times. As for time point: persistent/refractory GD, antithyroid drugs over 5 years with positive TRAb. Following extraction of RNA from PBMCs, that RNA was used to make the TCR library. The material was peripheral blood mononuclear cells (PBMCs), obtained when the disease was refractory, from a patient treated with antithyroid drugs. The sequence came from a female donor with Graves disease.

CDR3 nucleotide sequence: TGTGCCAGTAAATCGACTACGGGTGTCCAGCCCCAGCATTTT. This gives the protein CASKSTTGVQPQHF. V is TRBV19 and J is TRBJ1-5, with D unresolved. Between the trimmed V and J ends, which lost 7 bases and 7 bases, there was a span of 17 bases. The CDR3 totals 14 residues. Germline V CDR1 and CDR2: LNHDA, SQIVND (reference sequence).